This T cell receptor (beta chain) was retrieved from a study of blood T cell repertoires in COVID-19. Study information: The origin of the acute and convalescent COVID-19 samples was the United States, Italy and Spain. PBMCs, B-cell-depleted T cells, or T cells provided the cDNA or gDNA that made up the material.

The germline V gene has CDR1 MNHNY and CDR2 SVGAGI (reference sequence). The CDR3 length is 12 residues. About this clone itself: The germline gene is not matched at one end of the junction; a read error may be the cause.

In the source study's methods: Amplification of reference gene primers was used by the study to estimate nucleated cell counts. The protocol was immunoSEQ multiplex PCR, while the TCRdb copy is restricted to in-frame clones and leaves out a portion. That table supplies the V and J calls and clone size; D and trimming were determined from the DNA. This table has 30,000 to 40,000 clones, about 89% appearing once. The sequence came from a human donor in a cohort sampled during active COVID-19. Sequencing was carried out using peripheral blood. The V gene is TRBV6-6, the J gene TRBJ1-1; possible D gene TRBD1, 6 bases. The CDR3 protein is CASSPGQTAAFF. The CDR3, as DNA: TGTGCCAGCAGTCCTGGACAGACTGCAGCTTTCTTT.